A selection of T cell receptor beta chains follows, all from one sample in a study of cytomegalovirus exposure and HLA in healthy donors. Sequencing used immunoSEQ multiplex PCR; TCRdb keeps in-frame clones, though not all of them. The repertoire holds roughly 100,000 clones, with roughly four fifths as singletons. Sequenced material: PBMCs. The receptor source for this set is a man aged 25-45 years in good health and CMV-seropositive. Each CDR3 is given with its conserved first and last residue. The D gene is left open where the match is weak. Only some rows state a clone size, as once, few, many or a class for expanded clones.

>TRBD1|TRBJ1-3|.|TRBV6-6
TGTGCCAGCAGCCCCCTGGACAGGGGCTCTGGAAACACCATATATTTT
CASSPLDRGSGNTIYF
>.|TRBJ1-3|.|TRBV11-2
TGTGCCAGCAGGCGGACAGACCCATACTCTGGAAACACCATATATTTT
CASRRTDPYSGNTIYF
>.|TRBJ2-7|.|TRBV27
TGTGCCAGCAGTTTCTGGGGAGACGAGCAGTACTTC
CASSFWGDEQYF
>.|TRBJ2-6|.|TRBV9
TGTGCCAGCAGCGTAGTGGCCTCTGGGGCCAACGTCCTGACTTTC
CASSVVASGANVLTF
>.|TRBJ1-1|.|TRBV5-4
TGTGCCAGCAGCTTGGCCCGCGGCGCGAACACTGAAGCTTTCTTT
CASSLARGANTEAFF
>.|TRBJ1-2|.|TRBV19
TGTGCCAGTAGTTCAAGAGACAGCCGATTAGCTAACTATGGCTACACCTTC
CASSSRDSRLANYGYTF
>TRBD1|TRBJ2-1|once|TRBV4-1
TGCGCCAGCAGCCACATGACAGGGGGTGACAGTGGGCAGTTCTTC
CASSHMTGGDSGQFF
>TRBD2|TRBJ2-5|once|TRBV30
TGTGCCTGGAGTGACATCGTGGGACTAGCGGGAGGGCGACAAGAGACCCAGTACTTC
CAWSDIVGLAGGRQETQYF
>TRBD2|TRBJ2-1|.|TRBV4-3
TGCGCCAGCAGCTCGACTAGCGGGAGGTCCTACAATGAGCAGTTCTTC
CASSSTSGRSYNEQFF
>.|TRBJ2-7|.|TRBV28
TGTGCCAGCAGTTTGGGCATCTCGATAACCTACGAGCAGTACTTC
CASSLGISITYEQYF
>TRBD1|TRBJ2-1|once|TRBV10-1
TGCGCCAGCGGGCCGGGACAGGGCCACAATGAGCAGTTCTTC
CASGPGQGHNEQFF
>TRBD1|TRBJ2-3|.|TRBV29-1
TGCAGCGGGGGAAGAGGGGGCGCGACAGATACGCAGTATTTT
CSGGRGGATDTQYF
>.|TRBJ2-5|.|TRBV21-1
TGTGCCAGCAGAGGGGCCGGGAGGGCGCTAGAGACCCAGTACTTC
CASRGAGRALETQYF
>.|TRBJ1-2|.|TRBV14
TGTGCCAGCAGCCAAGATCCCCTCCGGGGTGGCTACACCTTC
CASSQDPLRGGYTF
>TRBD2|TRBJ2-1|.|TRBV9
TGTGCCAGCAGCCCCCTTGGCGGGAGGATCACCAATGAGCAGTTCTTC
CASSPLGGRITNEQFF
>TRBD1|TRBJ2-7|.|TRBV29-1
TGCAGCGTTGACAGGACAGGAGAGCAGTACTTC
CSVDRTGEQYF